This T cell receptor beta chain comes out of a study of T cell responses to AZD1222 COVID-19 vaccine. Some clones are missing from TCRdb's copy, which holds only in-frame ones; the method was immunoSEQ multiplex PCR. Of approximately 99,000 clones listed, nearly 90% were seen once; the top ten hold about 2.9%. The CDR3 has 15 amino acids. Looked up from germline, CDR1 is SEHNR and CDR2 is FQNEAQ (reference sequence). Losses at the gene ends were 11 bases for V and 0 bases for J; bases not matched to a gene: 7. V gene TRBV7-9 combines with J gene TRBJ1-6, with 7 bases identical to TRBD1. The TCR sequence derives from an adult in good health. Sequenced material: peripheral blood, taken on day 0 of AZD1222 vaccination. CDR3: CAGTEGSSYNSPLHF. The CDR3 DNA reads TGTGCCGGGACAGAGGGCAGCTCCTATAATTCACCCCTCCACTTT.